This record looks at one TCR beta chain sequence and its context. This clonotype was recorded many times. It lacks a known antigen. No much larger clone exists at a distance of one base, and base qualities are not known. The data are from a study of early T cells in non-severe SARS-CoV-2 infection (dated by TCRdb to the early 2020s). For the wider study: Because TCR sequencing was done on bulk RNA from unsorted whole blood, the alpha and beta chains could not be paired. Study-wide conclusions, independent of this receptor: VDJdb matching was skewed toward anti-spike CD8 responses and likely underestimated virus-specific expansions by missing private and CD4 specificities.

Libraries were prepared through 5' RACE. This sample was sequenced with a NextSeq 500. To correct for sequencing error and PCR bias, the TCR library protocol tagged individual cDNA molecules with unique molecular identifiers. Both TCR alpha and beta chains were sequenced, and tight co-correlation was observed between alpha and beta sequence abundances in each sample. Processing in the source paper ran as follows. Decombinator V4 was used to perform V gene, J gene and CDR3 annotation of TCR sequences. TCRs were defined as expanded if a significant change between any two time points was detected under a Poisson model with p below 0.0001. TCR abundances were normalised to the total number of TCRs sequenced per sample and were expressed as counts per million. VDJdb, accessed 1 November 2021, was searched for CMV, EBV and SARS-CoV-2 annotated TCRs, excluding TCRs annotated for multiple antigens. In TCRdb, the public reads were trimmed at Q25 with fastp and aligned with MiXCR, with productive beta chains retained. CDR3 protein duplicates are merged, each entry listing the most common genes and DNA. What appears here as the V and J calls and clone size reflects TCRdb's work, not the paper's. Here the sample has 25,000 to 35,000 distinct CDR3 sequences; under 7.5% occur a single time. The biggest ten clones account for 37% of the sample.

This was a case-control study nested in a cohort of healthcare workers in London, UK, who had nasopharyngeal swab PCR tests and blood samples taken every week. Healthcare workers were enrolled in the week of the UK lockdown, from 23 to 31 March 2020, and were followed every week for up to roughly 16 weeks. This clonotype was sampled from an adult who was a healthcare worker with PCR-confirmed SARS-CoV-2 infection or an uninfected control (not recorded which). Material for sequencing was whole blood.

Read as DNA, the sequence is TGTGCCATCAGACAGAACACTGAAGCTTTCTTT. Protein translation: CAIRQNTEAFF. Recombination joined TRBV10-3 with TRBJ1-1; the D gene is not confidently resolved. CDR1 and CDR2 (ENHRY, SYGVKD) derive from the germline V gene. The CDR3 runs 11 residues from the cysteine to the phenylalanine. Just CDR3 DNA is preserved here, 33 bases in frame from base 1. V loses 6 bases of germline sequence and J loses 1 base, and the interval between the two ends is 3 bases.